This T cell receptor beta chain was profiled in a study of blood T cell repertoires in COVID-19. About the study: From the United States, Italy and Spain came samples of acute and convalescent COVID-19.

Followed over time, Seattle patients had been enrolled while infection was active. This clone was recorded once. Original processing methods: It was from reference gene primer amplification that nucleated cell counts were estimated. Some clones are missing from TCRdb's copy, which holds only in-frame ones; the method was immunoSEQ multiplex PCR. That table supplies the V and J calls and clone size; D and trimming were determined from the DNA. The sample includes 250,000 to 350,000 clones, 84% seen only once; the top ten take over 1.3%. The CDR3 consists of 17 residues. Germline lookup yields CDR1 SGHTA and CDR2 FQGNSA. Trimming removed 2 bases from V and 8 bases from J, with 24 bases in between.

The rearrangement links TRBV7-2 to TRBJ1-2; D not resolved. This clonotype was obtained from a human donor with COVID-19, enrolled during active disease. The donor label of this sample is uncertain. The sample comprised peripheral blood. Here the CDR3 DNA reads TGTGCCAGCAGCTTAACTGTCTCTGAGGTACCTTGGATGGGCTACACCTTC. Its translation: CASSLTVSEVPWMGYTF.